Listed here is a single T cell receptor beta chain. As yet, its antigen is unknown. V trimming: 5 bases; J trimming: 6 bases; junction bases outside the gene matches: 10. Germline CDR1 and CDR2: DFQATT and SNEGSKA (reference sequence). The CDR3 runs to 15 residues. The data were taken from a study of T cells in Graves' hyperthyroidism and ophthalmopathy. Whole-study results and caveats: With a median lead of around 5.9 months before onset, the model predicted ophthalmopathy.

RNA transcripts served as the template for amplifying TCR beta CDR3 regions. In the first-round RT-PCR of the TCR CDR3, the HTBI primer set was used. TCRdb passed the multiplex PCR reads through MiXCR, listing each CDR3 protein once. The sample yields approximately 600,000 distinct CDR3 sequences, approximately 14% seen once. This chain joins TRBV20-1 and TRBJ1-2, with 12 bases matching TRBD1. The sequence was obtained from a woman aged 18-29 years with Graves' ophthalmopathy. Sequencing was carried out using blood. CDR3 in DNA: TGCAGTGCTCCTTCCGGGACAGGGGGCTTGGATGGCTACACCTTC. Translation gives CSAPSGTGGLDGYTF.